This paragraph covers one T cell receptor (beta chain) sequence. The authors loaded about 200 ng DNA, around 30,000 T cell genomes, into sorted-subset replicate PCRs. Assay: immunoSEQ multiplex PCR; the TCRdb copy retains only in-frame clones and omits some. The sample shows millions of clones, approximately 95% of them seen only once. This specimen belongs to a study of shared clonotypes between healthy human individuals. Study overall: The donor group consisted of a couple of women and a few men, aged 18 to 49.

The CDR3 runs 15 residues. V lost 6 bases and J 3 bases, leaving 16 bases between the germline ends. Germline CDR1 reads SGHTS; CDR2 reads YDEGEE. The clonotype originates from a man between 18 and 29 years old in good health. V and J are TRBV5-8 and TRBJ1-5; perhaps TRBD1 as D (5 bases). The sequencing input was naive CD4+ T cells sorted from blood. Specified subset: CD45RA+ positively selected. This CDR3 reads CASNLGDTPNQPQHF. The CDR3 coding sequence is TGTGCCAGCAACCTGGGGGATACTCCCAATCAGCCCCAGCATTTT. Looking up the rest from reference TRBV5-8 and TRBJ1-5 gives the full variable domain: EAGVTQSPTHLIKTRGQQATLRCSPISGHTSVYWYQQALGLGLQFLLWYDEGEERNRGNFPPRFSGRQFPNYSSELNVNALELEDSALYLCASNLGDTPNQPQHFGDGTRLSIL.